This TCR beta chain is drawn from a study of blood T cell repertoires in COVID-19. Study details: Samples taken during acute and convalescent COVID-19 were collected in the United States, Italy and Spain. In each case, the material was cDNA or gDNA derived from T cells, B-cell-depleted T cells, or PBMCs.

Seattle cases were enrolled at active infection and followed longitudinally. As originally analysed: Amplification from reference gene primers served as the basis for estimated nucleated cell counts. The table came from immunoSEQ multiplex PCR; TCRdb's copy has only in-frame clones and leaves some out. From that table come the V and J calls and clone size; the DNA was used to work out D and trimming. Of 130,000 to 150,000 clones listed, roughly 77% are singletons. The sample comprised peripheral blood. This TCR was sampled from a woman between 65 and 79 years old with COVID-19, enrolled during active disease.

The CDR3 region has the DNA TGCGCCAGCAGCCATCTGGACAGCTATAGCAATCAGCCCCAGCATTTT. The encoded protein is CASSHLDSYSNQPQHF. J is TRBJ1-5 and V is TRBV4-1; D might be TRBD1 (6 bases). The CDR3 totals 16 residues. With 3 bases removed from V and 0 bases from J, the gap between germline ends came to 12 bases. The germline CDR1 and CDR2 sequences are MGHRA and YSYEKL.